What follows are 14 T cell receptor beta chains derived from one specimen sequenced in a study of blood T cell repertoires in COVID-19. TCRdb's copy holds only in-frame clones and misses some; the assay was immunoSEQ multiplex PCR. The sample carries around 97,000 clones, 84% recorded once. Specimen: peripheral blood. The receptor source for this set is a human donor in a cohort sampled during active or convalescent COVID-19.

Notes on this clone: At one of its ends the junction is not consistent with the germline gene, which may arise from a read error. V usage is TRBV7-7 and J usage is TRBJ2-3; the D gene is possibly TRBD2 (6 bases). Per the germline V gene, CDR1 is SSHAT and CDR2 is FNYEAQ (reference sequence). The CDR3 is 15 residues long. The CDR3 bases are TGTGCTAGCAGCTTAGGCGGGGCCGAGACAGATACGCAGTATTTT. Translating it yields CASSLGGAETDTQYF.

The rearrangement links TRBV30 to TRBJ2-1; no definite D call. In germline, CDR1 is GTSNPN, CDR2 SVGIG (reference sequence). Trimming removed 2 bases from V and 3 bases from J, with 8 bases in between. The CDR3 sequence is 13 residues long. As DNA, the CDR3 is TGTGCCTGGAGTCTTACTGGCTACAATGAGCAGTTCTTC. Protein sequence: CAWSLTGYNEQFF.

The V call is TRBV5-1, the J call TRBJ1-6, with D hard to call. With 4 bases removed from V and 7 bases from J, the gap between germline ends came to 12 bases. This CDR3 comprises 14 residues. In germline, CDR1 is SGHRS, CDR2 YFSETQ. The chain's CDR3 is CASSPHGENSPLHF. The CDR3 DNA reads as TGCGCCAGCAGCCCCCATGGTGAGAATTCACCCCTCCACTTT.

This clone was detected only a few times. The CDR3, as DNA: TGCGCCAGCGAGGACATAGCGGGGAAGATCGGTACGCAGTATTTT. It translates to CASEDIAGKIGTQYF. The genes are TRBV4-1 and TRBJ2-3, with 8 bases aligning to TRBD2. Germline CDR1 reads MGHRA; CDR2 reads YSYEKL. V shed 8 bases, J shed 8 bases, and the junction held 15 bases outside the gene matches. This CDR3 spans 15 amino acids.

This chain uses TRBV7-2 with TRBJ2-3, with D maybe TRBD1 (5 bases). This CDR3 spans 16 amino acids. CDR1 and CDR2 from the germline V gene are SGHTA and FQGNSA. Trimming removed 6 bases from V and 4 bases from J, with 20 bases in between. The CDR3 region has the DNA TGTGCCAGCAGACCCCCGTCGGGCAGGGTTTCAGATACGCAGTATTTT. It yields the protein CASRPPSGRVSDTQYF.

The chain has TRBV4-1 and TRBJ1-1; perhaps TRBD1 as D (5 bases). The CDR3 spans 15 residues. The germline V gene encodes CDR1 MGHRA and CDR2 YSYEKL. Trimming shortened V by 1 base and J by 3 bases, and 12 bases separated the two germline ends. CDR3 amino acids: CASSQAKGQDTEAFF. The CDR3 DNA is TGCGCCAGCAGCCAAGCTAAGGGGCAGGACACTGAAGCTTTCTTT.

This sequence joins TRBV15 and TRBJ2-2; no definite D call. Germline values: CDR1 LNHNV, CDR2 YYDKDF (reference sequence). This CDR3 is 15 amino acids long. V was shortened by 8 bases and J by 3 bases, with 16 bases between the two germline ends. The CDR3 DNA reads TGTGCCACCCGAGAGGCGACTTGGTACACCGGGGAGCTGTTTTTT. It encodes CATREATWYTGELFF. Combining the CDR3 with reference TRBV15 and TRBJ2-2 gives the whole variable domain DAMVIQNPRYQVTQFGKPVTLSCSQTLNHNVMYWYQQKSSQAPKLLFHYYDKDFNNEADTPDNFQSRRPNTSFCFLDIRSPGLGDTAMYLCATREATWYTGELFFGEGSRLTVL.

This clone was detected only once. The chain recombines TRBV3-1 (or the pseudogene TRBV3-2) with TRBJ2-2, with D perhaps matching TRBD2 (6 bases). The germline V gene has CDR1 LGHDT and CDR2 YNNKEL (reference sequence). V lost 6 bases to trimming and J lost 4 bases, with 18 bases between them. The CDR3 extends over 16 amino acids. CDR3 sequence (DNA): TGTGCCAGCAGGGAAGACCCCACAGCGGGCACCGGGGAGCTGTTTTTT. Protein sequence: CASREDPTAGTGELFF.

This chain joins TRBV9 and TRBJ2-5; possible D gene TRBD2, 7 bases. Germline-derived CDR1 and CDR2 are SGDLS and YYNGEE. V was trimmed by 7 bases and J by 5 bases, leaving 21 bases between them. The CDR3 is 15 amino acids. The CDR3 bases are TGTGCCAGCTCATCCTGGGCGGGGGCTGGGGAGACCCAGTACTTC. Translation gives CASSSWAGAGETQYF.

V and J are TRBV20-1 and TRBJ1-1; D possibly corresponds to TRBD1 (5 bases). This CDR3 region has 10 residues. Trimming shortened V by 2 bases and J by 9 bases, and 7 bases separated the two germline ends. Germline V gene data show CDR1 as DFQATT and CDR2 as SNEGSKA (reference sequence). The CDR3 region is CSARRGKAFF. For the CDR3, the DNA is TGCAGTGCTAGAAGGGGAAAAGCTTTCTTT.

The chain couples TRBV5-1 to TRBJ2-2; TRBD1 is a possible D gene (6 bases). V lost 2 bases and J 4 bases, leaving 12 bases between the germline ends. The CDR3 spans 15 residues. Looked up from germline, CDR1 is SGHRS and CDR2 is YFSETQ. The CDR3, as DNA: TGCGCCAGCAGCTTCTCACAGGGCGGCACCGGGGAGCTGTTTTTT. This codes for CASSFSQGGTGELFF.

The V gene is TRBV7-3, the J gene TRBJ2-3; 8 nucleotides match TRBD2. In germline, CDR1 is SGHTA, CDR2 FQGTGA. The CDR3 contains 17 residues. The J segment lost 2 bases and the V segment lost 0 bases, leaving 7 bases of the junction unmatched. The CDR3 spells CASSLTGGAIITDTQYF. The CDR3 DNA follows: TGTGCCAGCAGCTTAACCGGGGGGGCCATTATCACAGATACGCAGTATTTT.

In this sample, this clone turned up a few times. The chain employs TRBV5-6 and TRBJ1-2; TRBD1 might be the D (5 bases). Germline values: CDR1 SGHDT, CDR2 YYEEEE. Trimming shortened V by 4 bases and J by 2 bases, and 9 bases separated the two germline ends. The CDR3 runs to 13 residues. CDR3 nucleotide sequence: TGTGCCAGCAGCCAAGACAGAAACTATGGCTACACCTTC. Translating gives CASSQDRNYGYTF.

The CDR3 DNA reads as TGTGCCAGCAGCCAAGACAGACATCGGGAAAAACTGTTTTTT. The encoded protein is CASSQDRHREKLFF. The V and J genes are TRBV3-1 (or the pseudogene TRBV3-2) and TRBJ1-4; D not certain. The germline V gene encodes CDR1 LGHDT and CDR2 YNNKEL (reference sequence). Trimming stripped 0 bases from V and 8 bases from J, with 10 bases between. This CDR3 has 14 amino acids.